One and the same sample provided the 16 T cell receptor beta chains below, sequenced in a study of T cell responses to AZD1222 COVID-19 vaccine. Here immunoSEQ multiplex PCR was the method, and the copy in TCRdb shows in-frame clones only, minus some. The sample gives about 130,000 clones, approximately 85% of which show up once; under 6% is in the top ten. The material was peripheral blood, obtained 28 days after the second AZD1222 dose. These receptors originate from an adult who received the AZD1222 COVID-19 vaccine.

The rearrangement uses TRBV7-2 and TRBJ1-3, with 8 bases matching TRBD1. CDR3 length equals 17 residues. V was clipped by 4 bases and J by 0 bases; unmatched bases: 8. Germline V CDR1 and CDR2: SGHTA, FQGNSA. Here the CDR3 reads CASSSNRDRFSGNTIYF. CDR3 nucleotides: TGTGCCAGCAGCTCCAACCGGGACAGGTTCTCTGGAAACACCATATATTTT.

The chain couples TRBV6-2 or TRBV6-3 to TRBJ1-1, with a possible D match to TRBD1 (5 bases). V was clipped by 6 bases and J by 1 base, with 15 bases between them. This CDR3 spans 15 amino acids. Germline CDR1 and CDR2: MNHEY and SVGEGT. The CDR3 region is CASSTHGGANTEAFF. The CDR3, as DNA: TGTGCCAGCAGCACGCACGGAGGGGCGAACACTGAAGCTTTCTTT.

This clone has only one observation. The rearrangement uses TRBV27 and TRBJ2-1; 7 nucleotides align to TRBD2. This CDR3 region has 15 residues. The germline gives CDR1 MNHEY, CDR2 SMNVEV (reference sequence). Trimming took 8 bases from V and 0 from J; bases not matched to a gene: 7. The CDR3 DNA is TGTGCCAGCTCCCGGGGGGAGAGCTCCTACAATGAGCAGTTCTTC. Translating gives CASSRGESSYNEQFF.

The V and J genes are TRBV2 and TRBJ1-4; 10 bases fit TRBD1. CDR3 length: 16 residues. Germline V gives CDR1 SNHLY, CDR2 FYNNEI. With 6 bases clipped from V and 2 bases from J, the junction kept 6 bases outside the gene matches. The CDR3 protein is CASSRDRGWTNEKLFF. Written as DNA, the CDR3 is TGTGCCAGCAGCCGGGACAGGGGATGGACTAATGAAAAACTGTTTTTT.

The chain employs TRBV5-1 and TRBJ2-3; D remains unclear. The CDR3 runs 15 residues. The V gene lost 2 bases and the J gene lost 3 bases, with 13 bases spanning the gap. Germline CDR1 is SGHRS and CDR2 is YFSETQ. The CDR3 sequence: CASSLSAVLTDTQYF. CDR3 in DNA: TGCGCCAGCAGCTTATCAGCTGTACTAACAGATACGCAGTATTTT.

This clone was recorded only once. The chain carries TRBV3-1 (or the pseudogene TRBV3-2) and TRBJ2-1; TRBD2 aligns across 8 bases. This CDR3 contains 14 residues. Trimming at V came to 6 bases and at J to 6 bases, leaving 7 bases not matched to a gene. Germline lookup yields CDR1 LGHDT and CDR2 YNNKEL (reference sequence). The CDR3 sequence: CASRCWTSLNEQFF. CDR3 in DNA: TGTGCCAGCAGGTGTTGGACTAGCCTCAATGAGCAGTTCTTC.

The gene calls are TRBV7-2 and TRBJ2-7; 8 positions match TRBD1. CDR1 and CDR2 from the germline V gene are SGHTA and FQGNSA. There are 13 residues in the CDR3. Trimming took 6 bases from V and 7 from J; bases not matched to a gene: 8. For the CDR3, the DNA is TGTGCCAGCAGTGGTCAGGGGGCGAGTGAGCAGTACTTC. This codes for CASSGQGASEQYF. Full variable domain (outside the CDR3, taken from reference TRBV7-2 and TRBJ2-7): GAGVSQSPSNKVTEKGKDVELRCDPISGHTALYWYRQSLGQGLEFLIYFQGNSAPDKSGLPSDRFSAERTGGSVSTLTIQRTQQEDSAVYLCASSGQGASEQYFGPGTRLTVT.

Of note for this clone: The sample holds other DNA sequences that translate to the same CDR3. V is TRBV19 and J is TRBJ1-4; D is unresolved. The V gene's germline CDR1 is LNHDA and CDR2 SQIVND (reference sequence). V shed 5 bases and J shed 1 base, with 17 bases lying between them. The CDR3 consists of 17 residues. The CDR3 nucleotides are TGTGCCAGTAGTCCGGCGGGTGTCGGGAAAACTAATGAAAAACTGTTTTTT. It encodes CASSPAGVGKTNEKLFF.

This chain joins TRBV19 and TRBJ1-5; the D is unclear. There are 15 residues in the CDR3. The germline V and J ends were trimmed by 6 bases and 0 bases, with 12 bases remaining between them. Germline V gene lookup returns CDR1 LNHDA and CDR2 SQIVND (reference sequence). For the CDR3, the DNA is TGTGCCAGTAGAAGACAAGACCATAGCAATCAGCCCCAGCATTTT. Protein product: CASRRQDHSNQPQHF. Full variable domain (missing parts from reference TRBV19 and TRBJ1-5): DGGITQSPKYLFRKEGQNVTLSCEQNLNHDAMYWYRQDPGQGLRLIYYSQIVNDFQKGDIAEGYSVSREKKESFPLTVTSAQKNPTAFYLCASRRQDHSNQPQHFGDGTRLSIL.

The V gene is TRBV4-1, the J gene TRBJ1-2; 9 bases match TRBD1. The germline V gene encodes CDR1 MGHRA and CDR2 YSYEKL. V gave up 4 bases and J gave up 1 base; unmatched junction bases: 7. The CDR3 is 16 residues long. The CDR3 protein is CASSLIWTGDNYGYTF. In nucleotides, the CDR3 is TGCGCCAGCAGCCTAATCTGGACAGGGGATAACTATGGCTACACCTTC.

This chain uses TRBV7-2 with TRBJ2-1; no reliable D call. The germline V gene encodes CDR1 SGHTA and CDR2 FQGNSA. The CDR3 loop spans 15 amino acids. Trimming shortened V by 2 bases and J by 2 bases, and 10 bases separated the two germline ends. Written as DNA, the CDR3 is TGTGCCAGCAGCTTAATTGCTGGCGCCTACAATGAGCAGTTCTTC. Translating it yields CASSLIAGAYNEQFF. The whole variable domain, remainder taken from reference TRBV7-2 and TRBJ2-1, is GAGVSQSPSNKVTEKGKDVELRCDPISGHTALYWYRQSLGQGLEFLIYFQGNSAPDKSGLPSDRFSAERTGGSVSTLTIQRTQQEDSAVYLCASSLIAGAYNEQFFGPGTRLTVL.

The chain joins TRBV2 to TRBJ1-1, with TRBD1 matching 7 bases. The CDR3 spans 14 residues. Germline V gene lookup returns CDR1 SNHLY and CDR2 FYNNEI. The V and J ends lost 7 bases and 5 bases, in that order; junction bases with no gene match: 10. The chain's CDR3 is CASTSGRGQTEAFF. The CDR3 DNA reads TGTGCCAGCACCTCTGGGAGGGGGCAGACTGAAGCTTTCTTT.

J is TRBJ2-7 and V is TRBV9; TRBD1 or TRBD2 may be the D gene (5 bases each). Between the trimmed V and J ends, which lost 0 bases and 2 bases, there was a span of 9 bases. The CDR3 is made up of 14 amino acids. CDR1 and CDR2 (germline): SGDLS, YYNGEE. The CDR3: CASSVGLGAYEQYF. The CDR3 nucleotides are TGTGCCAGCAGCGTAGGGCTGGGGGCCTACGAGCAGTACTTC.

The V and J genes are TRBV3-1 (or the pseudogene TRBV3-2) and TRBJ1-3, with unresolved D. The CDR3 is 12 residues long. Germline V gene lookup returns CDR1 LGHDT and CDR2 YNNKEL (reference sequence). V lost 4 bases to trimming and J lost 3 bases, with 4 bases between them. The CDR3 nucleotides read TGTGCCAGCAGCCCTCGTGGAAACACCATATATTTT. It specifies CASSPRGNTIYF.

This clone was seen a single time. V is TRBV28 and J is TRBJ1-4; TRBD1 matches at 7 bases. The CDR3 contains 12 residues. The V gene end was trimmed by 7 bases and the J gene end by 7 bases; junction bases not matched to a gene: 3. Germline V CDR1 and CDR2: MDHEN, SYDVKM. Here the CDR3 reads CASMTGSEKLFF. The DNA for the CDR3 is TGTGCCAGCATGACAGGGTCTGAAAAACTGTTTTTT.

J is TRBJ2-1 and V is TRBV6-5; tentative D call: TRBD1 (6 bases). CDR3 length: 15 residues. V was trimmed by 8 bases and J by 0 bases, leaving 14 bases between them. From germline, CDR1 is MNHEY and CDR2 SVGAGI. The CDR3 loop is CASQGRLSSYNEQFF. In DNA, the CDR3 is TGTGCCAGCCAGGGGCGGCTGAGCTCCTACAATGAGCAGTTCTTC.